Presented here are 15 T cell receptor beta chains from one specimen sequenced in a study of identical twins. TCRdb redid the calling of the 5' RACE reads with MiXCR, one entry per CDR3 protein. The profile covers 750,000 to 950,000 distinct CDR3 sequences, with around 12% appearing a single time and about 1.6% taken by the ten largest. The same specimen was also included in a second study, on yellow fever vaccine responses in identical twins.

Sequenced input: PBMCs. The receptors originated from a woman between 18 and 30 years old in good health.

CDR3 protein: CSVDSAAGIFDEQFF. The CDR3 nucleotides are TGCAGCGTTGATAGTGCGGCGGGTATCTTCGATGAGCAGTTCTTC. The chain combines TRBV29-1 with TRBJ2-1; TRBD2 might be the D (5 bases). This CDR3 is built from 15 residues. Trimming cost V 3 bases and J 8 bases, with 20 bases left between them. Germline CDR1 SQVTM, CDR2 ANQGSEA.

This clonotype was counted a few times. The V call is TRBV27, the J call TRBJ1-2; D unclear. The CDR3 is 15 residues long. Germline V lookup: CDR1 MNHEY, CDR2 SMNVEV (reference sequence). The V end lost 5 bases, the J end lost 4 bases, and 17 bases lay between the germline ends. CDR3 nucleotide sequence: TGTGCCAGCAGTCTTAAAGGGTTCCCCCCCTATGGCTACACCTTC. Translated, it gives CASSLKGFPPYGYTF.

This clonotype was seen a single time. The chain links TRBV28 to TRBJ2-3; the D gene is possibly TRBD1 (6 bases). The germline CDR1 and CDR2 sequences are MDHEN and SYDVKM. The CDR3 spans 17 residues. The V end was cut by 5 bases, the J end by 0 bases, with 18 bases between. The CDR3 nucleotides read TGTGCCAGCAGTCCACCGGGACACGGAATAAGCACAGATACGCAGTATTTT. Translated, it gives CASSPPGHGISTDTQYF. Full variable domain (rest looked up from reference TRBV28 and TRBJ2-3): DVKVTQSSRYLVKRTGEKVFLECVQDMDHENMFWYRQDPGLGLRLIYFSYDVKMKEKGDIPEGYSVSREKKERFSLILESASTNQTSMYLCASSPPGHGISTDTQYFGPGTRLTVL.

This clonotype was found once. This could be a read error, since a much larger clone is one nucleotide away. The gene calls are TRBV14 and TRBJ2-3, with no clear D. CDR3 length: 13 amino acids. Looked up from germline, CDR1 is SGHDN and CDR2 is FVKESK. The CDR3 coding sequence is TGTGCCAGCTGCCAATTCAGCACAGATACGCAGTATTTT. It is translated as CASCQFSTDTQYF.

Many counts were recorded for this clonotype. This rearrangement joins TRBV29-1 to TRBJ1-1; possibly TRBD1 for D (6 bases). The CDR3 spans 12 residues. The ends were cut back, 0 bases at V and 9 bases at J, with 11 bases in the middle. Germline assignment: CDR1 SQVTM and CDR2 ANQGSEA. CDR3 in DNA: TGCAGCGTTGAAGATGGAGACAGGAAAGCTTTCTTT. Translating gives CSVEDGDRKAFF.

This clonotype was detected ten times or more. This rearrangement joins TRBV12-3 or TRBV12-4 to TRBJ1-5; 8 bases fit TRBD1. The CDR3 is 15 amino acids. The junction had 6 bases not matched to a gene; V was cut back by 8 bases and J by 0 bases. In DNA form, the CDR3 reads TGTGCCAGCCAACAGGGGGATTATAGCAATCAGCCCCAGCATTTT. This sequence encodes CASQQGDYSNQPQHF.

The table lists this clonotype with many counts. The CDR3 loop reads CASSLETGTGYTEAFF. The DNA for the CDR3 is TGTGCCAGCAGCTTAGAAACCGGGACAGGGTACACTGAAGCTTTCTTT. The chain recombines TRBV7-9 with TRBJ1-1; 9 nucleotides line up with TRBD1. This CDR3 is built from 16 residues. The V segment lost 1 base and the J segment 3 bases; nucleotides outside the gene matches: 6. Germline assignment: CDR1 SEHNR and CDR2 FQNEAQ (reference sequence). The variable domain in full, completed from reference TRBV7-9 and TRBJ1-1, reads DTGVSQNPRHKITKRGQNVTFRCDPISEHNRLYWYRQTLGQGPEFLTYFQNEAQLEKSRLLSDRFSAERPKGSFSTLEIQRTEQGDSAMYLCASSLETGTGYTEAFFGQGTRLTVV.

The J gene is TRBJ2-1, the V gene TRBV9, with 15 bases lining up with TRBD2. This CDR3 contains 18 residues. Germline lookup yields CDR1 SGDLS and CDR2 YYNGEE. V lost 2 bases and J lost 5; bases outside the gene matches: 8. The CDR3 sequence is CASSVGGWTSGRDNEQFF. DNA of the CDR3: TGTGCCAGCAGCGTGGGGGGGTGGACTAGCGGGAGGGACAATGAGCAGTTCTTC.

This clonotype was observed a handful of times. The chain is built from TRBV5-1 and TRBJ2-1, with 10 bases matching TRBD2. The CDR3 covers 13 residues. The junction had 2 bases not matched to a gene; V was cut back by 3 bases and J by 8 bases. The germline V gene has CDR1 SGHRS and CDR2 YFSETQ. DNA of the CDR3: TGCGCCAGCAGCTGGCTAGCGGGAGATGAGCAGTTCTTC. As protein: CASSWLAGDEQFF.

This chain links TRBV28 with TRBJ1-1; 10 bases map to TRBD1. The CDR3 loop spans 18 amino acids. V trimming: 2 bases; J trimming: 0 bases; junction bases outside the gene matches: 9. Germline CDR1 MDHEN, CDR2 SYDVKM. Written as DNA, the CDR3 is TGTGCCAGCAGTTTACCCGACAGGGGGCTTGTGGTGAACACTGAAGCTTTCTTT. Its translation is CASSLPDRGLVVNTEAFF.

The CDR3 sequence: CASSSMGTEAFF. CDR3 sequence (DNA): TGCGCCAGCAGCTCAATGGGGACTGAAGCTTTCTTT. V usage is TRBV5-1 and J usage is TRBJ1-1; D is undetermined. Trimming removed 3 bases at V and 5 bases at J, with 8 bases between. CDR3 length: 12 residues. The V gene's germline CDR1 is SGHRS and CDR2 YFSETQ.

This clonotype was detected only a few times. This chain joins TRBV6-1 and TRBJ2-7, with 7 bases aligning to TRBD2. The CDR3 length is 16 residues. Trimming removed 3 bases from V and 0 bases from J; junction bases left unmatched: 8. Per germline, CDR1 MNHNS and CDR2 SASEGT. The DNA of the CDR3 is TGTGCCAGCAGTGATACGGGGGGTCCCAGCTCCTACGAGCAGTACTTC. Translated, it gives CASSDTGGPSSYEQYF.

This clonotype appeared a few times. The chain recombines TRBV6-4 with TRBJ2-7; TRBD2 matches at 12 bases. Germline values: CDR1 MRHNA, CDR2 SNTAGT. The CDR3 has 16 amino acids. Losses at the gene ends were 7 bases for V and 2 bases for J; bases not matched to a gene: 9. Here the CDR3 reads CASTRGGLAGPYEQYF. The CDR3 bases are TGTGCCAGCACAAGGGGGGGACTAGCGGGCCCCTACGAGCAGTACTTC.

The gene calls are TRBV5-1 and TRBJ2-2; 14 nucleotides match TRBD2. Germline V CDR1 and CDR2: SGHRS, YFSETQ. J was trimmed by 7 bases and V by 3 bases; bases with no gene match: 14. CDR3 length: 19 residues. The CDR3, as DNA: TGCGCCAGCAGCTACTCGGGACTAGCGGGAGCGTCAACGGTCGGGGAGCTGTTTTTT. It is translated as CASSYSGLAGASTVGELFF.

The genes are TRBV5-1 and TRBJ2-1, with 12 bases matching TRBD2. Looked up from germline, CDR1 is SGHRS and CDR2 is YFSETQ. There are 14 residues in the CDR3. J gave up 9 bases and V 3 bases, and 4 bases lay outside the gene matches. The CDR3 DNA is TGCGCCAGCAGCTCTAGCGGGGGGGCTTTTGAGCAGTTCTTC. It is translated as CASSSSGGAFEQFF.